This T cell receptor beta chain derives from a study of T cell responses to AZD1222 COVID-19 vaccine. Whole-study context: Second-dose intervals near 4 or 12 weeks were combined.

Profiling relied on immunoSEQ multiplex PCR, and the TCRdb table lists in-frame clones only, not all of them. The sample holds about 130,000 clones, 75% to 90% seen once. Points from the study as a whole: Spike as a whole was targeted by vaccine-associated CD4 TCRs, dominant at 160-218 and 743-854. Possibly, clonal diversity was underestimated; donors were largely white British and included more females. Of the AZD1222 recipients, only 5 or 6 were seropositive at baseline.

Per the germline V gene, CDR1 is SGHRS and CDR2 is YFSETQ. J lost 3 bases, V lost 3 bases, and 4 bases had no gene match. This CDR3 has 16 amino acids. Note on this clone: Antigen unknown.

This receptor was obtained from an adult in good health. The sequencing used peripheral blood, collected on day 0 of AZD1222 vaccination. The chain joins TRBV5-1 to TRBJ2-1; TRBD2 matches at 12 bases. CDR3 sequence: CASSYGTSGLYNEQFF. The DNA for the CDR3 is TGCGCCAGCAGCTACGGGACTAGCGGGCTCTACAATGAGCAGTTCTTC.